The next 16 T cell receptor beta chains were all read from a single sample in a study of T-cell memory formation after mild COVID-19. TCRdb itself ran the 5' RACE reads through MiXCR, one entry per CDR3 protein. The top ten hold roughly 14% of the sample, which has about 150,000 distinct CDR3 sequences, roughly 15% seen once. The specimen sequenced was PBMCs or a T cell subset sorted from them (not recorded which). The receptors originated from an adult woman who had mild COVID-19 (a few samples of this study predate the infection). Cell type and time point are not known.

The chain carries TRBV20-1 and TRBJ2-5; 12 bases map to TRBD2. J lost 1 base, V lost 5 bases, and 8 bases had no gene match. The CDR3 totals 16 residues. Germline-derived CDR1 and CDR2 are DFQATT and SNEGSKA (reference sequence). The CDR3 nucleotides read TGCAGTGCTCACCAAGGACTAGCGGGATCCCAAGAGACCCAGTACTTC. Translated, it gives CSAHQGLAGSQETQYF.

The chain's CDR3 is CASSKQGPETQYF. The CDR3 DNA reads as TGTGCCAGCAGCAAACAGGGACCAGAGACCCAGTACTTC. V gene TRBV21-1 combines with J gene TRBJ2-5. TRBV21-1 corresponds to a pseudogene. The CDR3 extends over 13 amino acids.

This rearrangement joins TRBV30 to TRBJ2-6, with a possible D match to TRBD2 (5 bases). Germline V gives CDR1 GTSNPN, CDR2 SVGIG (reference sequence). Trimming shortened V by 4 bases and J by 1 base, and 11 bases separated the two germline ends. CDR3 length: 15 amino acids. The CDR3, as DNA: TGTGCCTGGACCCGGACTCTTTCTGGGGCCAACGTCCTGACTTTC. It encodes CAWTRTLSGANVLTF.

This clonotype has just a few counts. This sequence joins TRBV12-3 or TRBV12-4 and TRBJ1-1; no reliable D call. With 3 bases removed from V and 0 bases from J, the gap between germline ends came to 5 bases. The CDR3 covers 13 residues. The CDR3 loop reads CASSFPMNTEAFF. The CDR3 DNA reads TGTGCCAGCAGTTTCCCTATGAACACTGAAGCTTTCTTT.

This clonotype occurred a few times. This chain uses TRBV6-1 with TRBJ2-2; 10 nucleotides match TRBD2. Germline values: CDR1 MNHNS, CDR2 SASEGT. Losses at the gene ends were 8 bases for V and 6 bases for J; bases not matched to a gene: 6. The CDR3 spans 14 residues. CDR3 region: CASLSGRIPGELFF. The CDR3 coding sequence is TGTGCCAGCCTTAGCGGGAGGATACCCGGGGAGCTGTTTTTT.

The V call is TRBV20-1, the J call TRBJ1-1; possibly TRBD1 for D (5 bases). Germline assignment: CDR1 DFQATT and CDR2 SNEGSKA (reference sequence). This CDR3 is built from 11 residues. The V gene lost 5 bases and the J gene lost 4 bases, with 8 bases spanning the gap. CDR3 nucleotides: TGCAGTGCTCCGAGGGGCACTGAAGCTTTCTTT. It is translated as CSAPRGTEAFF.

This clonotype has just one count. V is TRBV12-3 or TRBV12-4 and J is TRBJ2-7; TRBD1 matches 11 bases. The trim removed 4 bases at V and 4 bases at J, leaving 6 bases unmatched. The CDR3 has 15 amino acids. CDR3 amino acids: CASSSRDRGGYEQYF. The CDR3 DNA follows: TGTGCCAGCAGTTCCCGGGACAGGGGGGGTTACGAGCAGTACTTC.

This clonotype was detected only a few times. This chain joins TRBV7-2 and TRBJ2-3, with 7 bases matching TRBD1. Germline V lookup: CDR1 SGHTA, CDR2 FQGNSA. The junction had 6 bases not matched to a gene; V was cut back by 1 base and J by 5 bases. The CDR3 totals 15 residues. This chain's CDR3 is CASSLVSNRGDTQYF. The CDR3 nucleotides read TGTGCCAGCAGCTTAGTTAGTAACAGGGGAGATACGCAGTATTTT.

The J gene is TRBJ2-7, the V gene TRBV27; D gene uncertain. V was trimmed by 5 bases and J by 4 bases, leaving 9 bases between them. Germline V gives CDR1 MNHEY, CDR2 SMNVEV (reference sequence). The CDR3 runs 12 residues. The CDR3 DNA reads as TGTGCCAGCAGTCTCAATGGGTACGAGCAGTACTTC. This codes for CASSLNGYEQYF.

The rearrangement uses TRBV15 and TRBJ2-3, with D perhaps TRBD1 (5 bases). V lost 1 base to trimming and J lost 7 bases, with 12 bases between them. This CDR3 contains 14 residues. Looked up from germline, CDR1 is LNHNV and CDR2 is YYDKDF (reference sequence). CDR3 sequence (DNA): TGTGCCACCAGCAGAGGGGGCGGAGTAAATACGCAGTATTTT. Its translation: CATSRGGGVNTQYF.

There are a few counts of this clonotype. Germline is not matched at one junction end, which may reflect a read error. V gene TRBV12-3 or TRBV12-4 combines with J gene TRBJ2-5; D is uncertain. This CDR3 region has 10 residues. CDR3 in DNA: TGTGCCAGCAGTTTCGTGACCTTGGCATTC. Translation: CASSFVTLAF.

The chain combines TRBV7-3 with TRBJ2-2, with D hard to call. Looked up from germline, CDR1 is SGHTA and CDR2 is FQGTGA. V lost 3 bases, J lost 0 bases, and 5 bases lay in between. This CDR3 comprises 14 residues. The CDR3 loop is CASSLISNTGELFF. In DNA, the CDR3 is TGTGCCAGCAGCTTGATATCGAACACCGGGGAGCTGTTTTTT.

In this sample, this clonotype turned up many times. The V call is TRBV7-9, the J call TRBJ2-2, with TRBD1 as a possible D gene (5 bases). Trimming took off 3 bases at V and 3 bases at J, with 8 bases between the two ends. Germline V lookup: CDR1 SEHNR, CDR2 FQNEAQ (reference sequence). The CDR3 sequence is 14 residues long. Here the CDR3 DNA reads TGTGCCAGCAGCTTTCTAGGGGACACCGGGGAGCTGTTTTTT. Translation gives CASSFLGDTGELFF.

This clonotype has just a few counts. The V gene is TRBV29-1, the J gene TRBJ2-1; D gene uncertain. The CDR3 sequence is 11 residues long. Trimming stripped 5 bases from V and 4 bases from J, with 6 bases between. Per the germline V gene, CDR1 is SQVTM and CDR2 is ANQGSEA. CDR3 sequence reads: CSVNLYNEQFF. The CDR3 DNA sequence: TGCAGCGTTAACCTGTACAATGAGCAGTTCTTC.

The chain joins TRBV7-3 to TRBJ2-1; D may match TRBD1 or TRBD2 (5 bases each). The CDR3 totals 16 residues. V lost 5 bases and J 7 bases, leaving 21 bases between the germline ends. From germline, CDR1 is SGHTA and CDR2 FQGTGA. The CDR3 bases are TGTGCCAGCAGCCGGGGACGGGATTTAGTTGGTAATGAGCAGTTCTTC. Amino acid sequence: CASSRGRDLVGNEQFF. The whole variable domain, filled in from reference TRBV7-3 and TRBJ2-1, reads GAGVSQTPSNKVTEKGKYVELRCDPISGHTALYWYRQSLGQGPEFLIYFQGTGAADDSGLPNDRFFAVRPEGSVSTLKIQRTERGDSAVYLCASSRGRDLVGNEQFFGPGTRLTVL.

This clonotype has just a few counts. J is TRBJ1-5 and V is TRBV4-1; TRBD1 might be the D (6 bases). The V gene's germline CDR1 is MGHRA and CDR2 YSYEKL. The ends were cut back, 0 bases at V and 6 bases at J, with 12 bases in the middle. The CDR3 length is 15 residues. The CDR3 DNA follows: TGCGCCAGCAGCCAAGATCAGGGGTATGGTCAGCCCCAGCATTTT. Translated: CASSQDQGYGQPQHF.